This TCR beta chain was captured by sequencing in a study of blood T cell repertoires in COVID-19. Whole-study context: Samples came from the United States, Italy and Spain, spanning acute and convalescent COVID-19. PBMCs, B-cell-depleted T cells, or T cells were the source of the cDNA or gDNA that made up the material.

As handled by the study authors: Estimates of nucleated cell counts were drawn from the amplification of reference gene primers. The repertoire was sequenced with immunoSEQ multiplex PCR; TCRdb's copy has only in-frame clones and lacks some. V and J calls and clone size are copied from that table; D and trimming were computed from the DNA. The profile shows roughly 30,000 clones, 72% of them singletons. Germline CDR1 and CDR2: MNHEY and SVGAGI. Trimming left V 6 bases short and J 2 bases short, with 17 bases between. This CDR3 is 15 amino acids long. Input material: peripheral blood. The V gene is TRBV6-5, the J gene TRBJ2-7; maybe TRBD2 (6 bases). This clonotype was obtained from a boy aged 2 to 10 with active or convalescent COVID-19. CDR3 bases: TGTGCCAGCAGCCTTAGCGGTGGGCGCGCCTACGAGCAGTACTTC. Its protein is CASSLSGGRAYEQYF.